This section outlines one TCR beta chain sequence together with its context. This clonotype was detected many times. Its antigen is still unknown. The sample holds no much larger clone one base away, and base qualities are not on file. This sample was included in a study of T cell repertoires in cytomegalovirus infection (dated by TCRdb to the late 2010s). Regarding the complete study: Recently identified HLA-C-restricted CMV epitopes, whose presentation resists viral immunomodulation, were targeted by peptide stimulations together with well-studied HLA-B-restricted epitopes. The HLA type of each donor mattered for the analysis, because public TCR beta signatures pointed to carriage of CMV infection along with the matching HLA type. Overall study results and their limits: Cumulative frequency of public TCR beta family members discriminated carriers of CMV infection plus the relevant HLA type in this cohort and an independent roughly 330-donor cohort. The ex vivo response was dominated by HLA-C-restricted CMV-specific TCR beta clonotypes, and the single most frequent clonotype in two of eight donors was supplied by these HLA-C-restricted clonotypes.

The reads were generated on an Illumina HiSeq 1500. TCRdb's own reprocessing of the public reads used fastp at Q25 and MiXCR and kept productive beta chains. Identical CDR3 proteins give one entry, which carries the most common genes and DNA. In this sample the table shows approximately 260,000 distinct CDR3 sequences, approximately 22% of which occur a single time. Of the sample, approximately 19% falls within the top ten clones. In the paper's terms, the treatment or condition label means: in vitro stimulation with specific CMV peptide epitopes to enrich CMV-specific T cells. This sample comprised cultured PBMCs, obtained from culture after CMV antigen stimulation. This TCR came from a human donor in good health (CMV status not recorded). Some clones in this sample may be carry-over from other donors' samples.

For the CDR3, the sequence is CASSNSGTNEQFF. The nucleotide sequence reads TGTGCCAGCAGCAATAGCGGGACCAATGAGCAGTTCTTC. The chain employs TRBV7-2 and TRBJ2-1, with TRBD2 matching 8 junction bases. Trimming accounts for 5 bases at V and 6 bases at J, while the number of junction bases matched to no gene is 3. CDR1 and CDR2 are read off the germline V gene as SGHTA and FQGNSA. The CDR3 runs 13 residues from the cysteine to the phenylalanine. The entry retains the CDR3 DNA only, 39 bases that are in frame from base 1.